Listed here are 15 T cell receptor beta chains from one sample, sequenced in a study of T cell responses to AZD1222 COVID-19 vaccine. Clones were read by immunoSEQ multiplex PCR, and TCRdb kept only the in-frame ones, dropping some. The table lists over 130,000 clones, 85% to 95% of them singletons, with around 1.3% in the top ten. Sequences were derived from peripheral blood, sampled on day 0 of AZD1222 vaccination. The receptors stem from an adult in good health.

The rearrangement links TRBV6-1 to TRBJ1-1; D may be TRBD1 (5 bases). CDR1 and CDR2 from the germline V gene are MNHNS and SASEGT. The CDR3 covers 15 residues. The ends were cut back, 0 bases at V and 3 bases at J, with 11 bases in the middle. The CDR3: CASSEAPGMYTEAFF. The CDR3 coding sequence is TGTGCCAGCAGTGAAGCTCCAGGGATGTACACTGAAGCTTTCTTT.

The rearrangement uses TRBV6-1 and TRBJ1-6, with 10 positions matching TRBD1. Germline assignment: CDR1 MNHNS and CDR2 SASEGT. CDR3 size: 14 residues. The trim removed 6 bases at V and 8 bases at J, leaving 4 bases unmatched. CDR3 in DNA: TGTGCCAGCAGATTGGGACAGGGGCATTCACCCCTCCACTTT. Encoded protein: CASRLGQGHSPLHF.

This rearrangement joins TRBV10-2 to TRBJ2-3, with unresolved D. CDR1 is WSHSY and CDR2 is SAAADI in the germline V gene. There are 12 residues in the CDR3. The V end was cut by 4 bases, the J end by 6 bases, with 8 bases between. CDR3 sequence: CASSGLTDTQYF. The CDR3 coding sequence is TGCGCCAGCAGTGGGTTAACGGATACGCAGTATTTT.

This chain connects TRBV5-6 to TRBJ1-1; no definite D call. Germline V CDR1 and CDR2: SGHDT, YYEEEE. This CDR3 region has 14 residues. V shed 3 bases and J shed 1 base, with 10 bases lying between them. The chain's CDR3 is CASSSRTGNTEAFF. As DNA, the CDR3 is TGTGCCAGCAGCTCCAGGACGGGGAACACTGAAGCTTTCTTT. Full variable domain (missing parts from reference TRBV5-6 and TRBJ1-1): DAGVTQSPTHLIKTRGQQVTLRCSPKSGHDTVSWYQQALGQGPQFIFQYYEEEERQRGNFPDRFSGHQFPNYSSELNVNALLLGDSALYLCASSSRTGNTEAFFGQGTRLTVV.

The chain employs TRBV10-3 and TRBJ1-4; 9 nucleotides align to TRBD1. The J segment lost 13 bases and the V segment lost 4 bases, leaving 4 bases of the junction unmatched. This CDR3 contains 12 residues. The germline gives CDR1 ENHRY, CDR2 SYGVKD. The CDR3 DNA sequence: TGTGCCATCAGTGGGACAGGGGAAGGACTGTTTTTT. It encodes CAISGTGEGLFF.

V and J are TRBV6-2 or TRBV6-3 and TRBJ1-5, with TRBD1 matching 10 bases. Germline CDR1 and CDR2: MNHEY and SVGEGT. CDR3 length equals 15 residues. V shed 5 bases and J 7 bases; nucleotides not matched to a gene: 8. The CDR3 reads CASSPDDRGHQPQHF. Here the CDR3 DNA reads TGTGCCAGCAGTCCCGACGACAGGGGGCACCAGCCCCAGCATTTT.

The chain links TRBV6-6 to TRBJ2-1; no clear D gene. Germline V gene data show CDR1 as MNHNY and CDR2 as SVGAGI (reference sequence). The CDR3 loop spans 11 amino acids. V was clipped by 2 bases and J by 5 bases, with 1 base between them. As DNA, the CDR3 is TGTGCCAGCAGTTACAACAATGAGCAGTTCTTC. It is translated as CASSYNNEQFF.

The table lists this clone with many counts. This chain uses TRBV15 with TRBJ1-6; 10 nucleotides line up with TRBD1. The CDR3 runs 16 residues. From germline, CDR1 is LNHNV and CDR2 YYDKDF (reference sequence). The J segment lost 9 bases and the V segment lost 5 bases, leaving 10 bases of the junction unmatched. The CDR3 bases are TGTGCCACCAGCCGAGGAGGGACAGGGGCAGCTTCACCCCTCCACTTT. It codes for CATSRGGTGAASPLHF.

The CDR3 DNA reads as TGTGCCAGCAGCGGGACAGGGGCATGGGAGACCCAGTACTTC. This sequence encodes CASSGTGAWETQYF. The gene calls are TRBV3-1 (or the pseudogene TRBV3-2) and TRBJ2-5; 10 bases are a match to TRBD1. The CDR3 consists of 14 residues. Germline values: CDR1 LGHDT, CDR2 YNNKEL (reference sequence). Trimming removed 5 bases from V and 5 bases from J; junction bases left unmatched: 5.

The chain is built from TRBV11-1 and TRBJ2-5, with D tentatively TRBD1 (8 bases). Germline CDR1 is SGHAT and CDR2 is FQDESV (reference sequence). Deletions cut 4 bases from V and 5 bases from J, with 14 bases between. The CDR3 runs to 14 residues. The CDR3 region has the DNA TGTGCCAGCAGCTCGACAGGGGAGGGGGAGACCCAGTACTTC. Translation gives CASSSTGEGETQYF.

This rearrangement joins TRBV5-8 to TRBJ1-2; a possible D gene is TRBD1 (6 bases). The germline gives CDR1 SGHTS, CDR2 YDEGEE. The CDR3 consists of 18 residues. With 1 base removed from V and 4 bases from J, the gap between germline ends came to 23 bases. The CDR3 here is CASSLNLLGQQVLYGYTF. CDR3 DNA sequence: TGTGCCAGCAGCTTGAATTTGTTAGGACAGCAAGTCCTCTATGGCTACACCTTC. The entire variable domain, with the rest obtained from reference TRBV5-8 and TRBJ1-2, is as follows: EAGVTQSPTHLIKTRGQQATLRCSPISGHTSVYWYQQALGLGLQFLLWYDEGEERNRGNFPPRFSGRQFPNYSSELNVNALELEDSALYLCASSLNLLGQQVLYGYTFGSGTRLTVV.

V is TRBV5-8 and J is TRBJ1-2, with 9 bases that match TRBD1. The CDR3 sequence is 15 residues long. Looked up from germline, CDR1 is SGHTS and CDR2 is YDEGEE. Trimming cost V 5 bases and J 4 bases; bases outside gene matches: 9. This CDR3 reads CASSSGQGIGYGYTF. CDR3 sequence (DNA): TGTGCCAGCAGTTCTGGACAGGGGATTGGCTATGGCTACACCTTC.

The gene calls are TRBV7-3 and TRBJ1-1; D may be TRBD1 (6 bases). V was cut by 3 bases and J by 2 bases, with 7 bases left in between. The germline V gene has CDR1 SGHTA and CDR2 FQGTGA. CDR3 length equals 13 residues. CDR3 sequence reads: CASSLDSNTEAFF. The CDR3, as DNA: TGTGCCAGCAGCTTGGACAGTAACACTGAAGCTTTCTTT.

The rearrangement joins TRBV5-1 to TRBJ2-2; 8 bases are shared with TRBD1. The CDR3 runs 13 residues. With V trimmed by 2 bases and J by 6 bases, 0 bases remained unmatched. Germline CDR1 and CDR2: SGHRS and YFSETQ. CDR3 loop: CASSLQGAGELFF. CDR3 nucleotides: TGCGCCAGCAGCTTACAGGGGGCCGGGGAGCTGTTTTTT.

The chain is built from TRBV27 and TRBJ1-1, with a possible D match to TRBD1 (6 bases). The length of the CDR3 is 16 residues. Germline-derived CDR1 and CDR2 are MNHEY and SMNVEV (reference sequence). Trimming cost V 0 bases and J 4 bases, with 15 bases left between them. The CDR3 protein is CASSLSPTGGGTEAFF. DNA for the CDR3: TGTGCCAGCAGTTTATCGCCGACCGGGGGCGGCACTGAAGCTTTCTTT.